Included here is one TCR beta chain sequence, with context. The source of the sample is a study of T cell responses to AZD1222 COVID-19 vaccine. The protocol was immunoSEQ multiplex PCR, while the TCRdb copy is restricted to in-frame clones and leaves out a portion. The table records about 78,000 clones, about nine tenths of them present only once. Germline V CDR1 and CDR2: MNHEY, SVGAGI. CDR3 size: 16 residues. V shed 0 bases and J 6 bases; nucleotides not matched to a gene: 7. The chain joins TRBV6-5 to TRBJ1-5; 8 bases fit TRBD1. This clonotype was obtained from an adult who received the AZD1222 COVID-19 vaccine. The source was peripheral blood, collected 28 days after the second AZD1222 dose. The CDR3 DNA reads TGTGCCAGCAGTTACTCGGGCAGGGGGCTGGGTCAGCCCCAGCATTTT. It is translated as CASSYSGRGLGQPQHF.